Here is one T cell receptor (beta chain) with its context. These data come from a study of blood T cell repertoires in COVID-19. About the research overall: Whether acute or convalescent, the COVID-19 samples came from the United States, Italy and Spain.

Trimming took 4 bases from V and 4 from J; bases not matched to a gene: 4. The CDR3 contains 15 residues. Germline V gene data show CDR1 as MNHEY and CDR2 as SVGEGT. TCRdb's copy holds only in-frame clones and misses some; the assay was immunoSEQ multiplex PCR. The sample has 150,000 or so clones, around 84% seen once. Sequenced: peripheral blood. The sequence derives from a man between 60 and 75 years old with COVID-19, enrolled during active disease. J is TRBJ1-5 and V is TRBV6-2 or TRBV6-3; 10 bases are shared with TRBD1. CDR3 in DNA: TGTGCCAGCAGTTTGCCGGGACAGGGGAATCAGCCCCAGCATTTT. Residues: CASSLPGQGNQPQHF.